This T cell receptor (beta chain) was identified in a study of shared clonotypes between healthy human individuals. Study observations and caveats: Clonotype sharing among donors, it was expected, would be affected by sequencing depth.

Here immunoSEQ multiplex PCR was the method, and the copy in TCRdb shows in-frame clones only, minus some. The table shows 1.5 million to 2.5 million clones, with about 95% occurring only once. Selected positively for CCR7 and CD45RO-negative, naive CD8 cells excluded terminally differentiated effector memory CD45RA+ cells. The ends lost 3 bases at V and 0 bases at J; junction bases unmatched: 11. This CDR3 contains 18 residues. Per germline, CDR1 SNHLY and CDR2 FYNNEI. Remarks on this clone: Its antigen remains unknown.

The genes are TRBV2 and TRBJ1-2; 9 nucleotides align to TRBD1. The receptor was derived from a man between 18 and 29 years old in good health. Sequencing was carried out using naive CD8+ T cells sorted from blood. In DNA form, the CDR3 reads TGTGCCAGCAGTGACCCCAGACAGGGGGTTCCTGCTAACTATGGCTACACCTTC. It is translated as CASSDPRQGVPANYGYTF.